This note documents a single TCR beta chain sequence. Its specificity is not known. Germline V lookup: CDR1 SNHLY, CDR2 FYNNEI. The CDR3 loop spans 13 amino acids. Trimming left V 8 bases short and J 2 bases short, with 12 bases between. Sorted CD4+ subsets: naive, central memory, regulatory, stem cell-like memory (CD45RO/CCR7/CD25/CD127/CD95/CD27 panel). The data stem from a study of beta chain features in type 1 diabetes. Investigators reverse transcribed all isolated RNA, so they sequenced expressed TCRB transcripts. The repertoire was sequenced with immunoSEQ multiplex PCR; TCRdb's copy has only in-frame clones and lacks some. Here the sample spans roughly 730,000 clones, 13% being singletons. General study results and limits: A possible short-template PCR bias applies equally to patients and controls. Within each of all four CD4+ subsets, Type 1 diabetes patients had TCRB CDR3s that were moderately but significantly shorter.

The sequence came from a man between 18 and 35 years old with type 1 diabetes. The chain has TRBV2 and TRBJ1-1; no clear D. Source material: naive CD4+ T cells from blood. CDR3 bases: TGTGCCAGCGTCAGGCCGATAAACACTGAAGCTTTCTTT. Encoded protein: CASVRPINTEAFF.